This T cell receptor (beta chain) was documented in a study of blood T cell repertoires in COVID-19. About the research overall: The United States, Italy and Spain supplied acute and convalescent COVID-19 samples. Sample material is recorded as cDNA or gDNA derived from T cells, B-cell-depleted T cells, or PBMCs.

Germline CDR1 is MDHEN and CDR2 is SYDVKM. The CDR3 has 15 residues. Concerning this clone itself: The junction departs from the called germline gene at one end, perhaps through a read error.

Assay: immunoSEQ multiplex PCR; the TCRdb copy retains only in-frame clones and omits some. The data contain about 86,000 clones, more than 75% of them singletons. The chain is built from TRBV28 and TRBJ1-1, with 10 bases aligning to TRBD1. The sequencing sample was made of peripheral blood. The receptor's source is a human donor in a cohort sampled during active COVID-19. The CDR3 here is CASSLEGQGNPEAFF. CDR3 nucleotide sequence: TGTGCCAGCAGTTTAGAGGGACAGGGGAACCCTGAAGCTTTCTTT.